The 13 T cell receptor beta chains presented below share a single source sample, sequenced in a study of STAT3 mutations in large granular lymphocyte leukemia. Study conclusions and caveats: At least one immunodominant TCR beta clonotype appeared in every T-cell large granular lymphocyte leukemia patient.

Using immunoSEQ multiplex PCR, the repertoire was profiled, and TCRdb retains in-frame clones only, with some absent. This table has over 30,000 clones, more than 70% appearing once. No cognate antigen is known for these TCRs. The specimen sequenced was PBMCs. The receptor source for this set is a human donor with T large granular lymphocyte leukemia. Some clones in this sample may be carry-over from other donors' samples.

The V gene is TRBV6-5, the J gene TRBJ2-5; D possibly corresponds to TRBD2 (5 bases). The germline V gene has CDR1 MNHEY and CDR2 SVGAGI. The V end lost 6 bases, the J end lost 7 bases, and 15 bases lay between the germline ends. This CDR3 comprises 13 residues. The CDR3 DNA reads TGTGCCAGCAGAACCGCCCTCCGGGGGACCCAGTACTTC. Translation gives CASRTALRGTQYF.

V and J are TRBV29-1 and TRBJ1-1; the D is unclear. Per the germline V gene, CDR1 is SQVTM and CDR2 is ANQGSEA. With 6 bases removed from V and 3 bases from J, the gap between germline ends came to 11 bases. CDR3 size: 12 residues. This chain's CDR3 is CSVDSQYTEAFF. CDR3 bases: TGCAGCGTAGACTCTCAGTACACTGAAGCTTTCTTT.

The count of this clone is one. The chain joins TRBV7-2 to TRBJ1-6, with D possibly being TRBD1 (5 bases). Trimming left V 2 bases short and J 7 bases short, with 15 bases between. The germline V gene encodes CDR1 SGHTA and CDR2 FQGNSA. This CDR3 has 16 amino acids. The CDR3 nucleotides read TGTGCCAGCAGCTTAAATTCCCAGGGCTCGAATTCACCCCTCCACTTT. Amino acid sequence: CASSLNSQGSNSPLHF.

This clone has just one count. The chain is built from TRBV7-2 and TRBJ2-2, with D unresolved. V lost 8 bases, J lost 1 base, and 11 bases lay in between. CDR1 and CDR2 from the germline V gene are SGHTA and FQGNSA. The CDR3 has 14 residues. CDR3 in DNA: TGTGCCAGCGGGCCCTTGGTGAACACCGGGGAGCTGTTTTTT. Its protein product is CASGPLVNTGELFF.

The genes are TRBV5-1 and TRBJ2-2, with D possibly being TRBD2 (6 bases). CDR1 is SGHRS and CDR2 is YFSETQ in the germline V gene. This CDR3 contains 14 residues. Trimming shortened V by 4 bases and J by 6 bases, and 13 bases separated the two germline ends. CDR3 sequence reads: CASSRGAGSGELFF. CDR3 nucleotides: TGCGCCAGCAGCCGTGGGGCGGGGTCCGGGGAGCTGTTTTTT.

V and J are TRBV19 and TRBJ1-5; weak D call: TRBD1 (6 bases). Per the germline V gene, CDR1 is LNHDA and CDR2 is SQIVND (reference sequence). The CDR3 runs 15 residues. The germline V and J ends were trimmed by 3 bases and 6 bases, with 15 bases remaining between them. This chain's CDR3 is CASSIKAGDTQPQHF. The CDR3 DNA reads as TGTGCCAGTAGTATTAAGGCAGGGGACACTCAGCCCCAGCATTTT.

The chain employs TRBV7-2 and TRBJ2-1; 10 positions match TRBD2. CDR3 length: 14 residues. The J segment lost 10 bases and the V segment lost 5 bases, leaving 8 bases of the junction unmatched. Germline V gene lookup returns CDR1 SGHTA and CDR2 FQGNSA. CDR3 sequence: CASSPSGGAGEQFF. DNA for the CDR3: TGTGCCAGCAGCCCCAGCGGGGGGGCAGGGGAGCAGTTCTTC.

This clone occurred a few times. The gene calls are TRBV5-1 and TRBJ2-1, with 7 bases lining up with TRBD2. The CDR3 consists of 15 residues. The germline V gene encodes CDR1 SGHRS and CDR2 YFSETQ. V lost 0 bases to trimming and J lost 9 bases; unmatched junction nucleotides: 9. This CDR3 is CASSLGEGIATEQFF. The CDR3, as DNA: TGCGCCAGCAGCTTGGGGGAGGGGATAGCAACTGAGCAGTTCTTC.

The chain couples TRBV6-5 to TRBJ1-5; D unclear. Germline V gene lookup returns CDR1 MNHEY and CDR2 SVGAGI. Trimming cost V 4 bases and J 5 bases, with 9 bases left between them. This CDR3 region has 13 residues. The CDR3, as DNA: TGTGCCAGCAGTTCCCAGCCCGATCAGCCCCAGCATTTT. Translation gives CASSSQPDQPQHF.

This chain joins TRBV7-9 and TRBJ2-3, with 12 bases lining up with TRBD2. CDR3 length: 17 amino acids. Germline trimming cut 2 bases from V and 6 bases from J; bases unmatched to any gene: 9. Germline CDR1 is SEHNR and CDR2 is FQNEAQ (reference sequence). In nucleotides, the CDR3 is TGTGCCAGCAGCTTAAGGTCTAGCGGGGGGGCAACCGATACGCAGTATTTT. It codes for CASSLRSSGGATDTQYF. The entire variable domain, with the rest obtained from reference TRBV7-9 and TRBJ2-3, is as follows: DTGVSQNPRHKITKRGQNVTFRCDPISEHNRLYWYRQTLGQGPEFLTYFQNEAQLEKSRLLSDRFSAERPKGSFSTLEIQRTEQGDSAMYLCASSLRSSGGATDTQYFGPGTRLTVL.

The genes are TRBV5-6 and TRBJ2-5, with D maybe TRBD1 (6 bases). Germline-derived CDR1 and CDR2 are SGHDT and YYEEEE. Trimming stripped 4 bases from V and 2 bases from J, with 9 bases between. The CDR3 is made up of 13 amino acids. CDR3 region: CASSPGQQETQYF. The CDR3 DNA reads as TGTGCCAGCAGCCCAGGACAGCAAGAGACCCAGTACTTC.

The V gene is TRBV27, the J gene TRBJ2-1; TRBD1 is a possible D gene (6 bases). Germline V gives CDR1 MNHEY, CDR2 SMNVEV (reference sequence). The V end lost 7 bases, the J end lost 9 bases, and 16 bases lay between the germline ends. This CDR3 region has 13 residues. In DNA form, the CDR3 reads TGTGCCAGCACTCGGACAGTAGGGAGTGAGCAGTTCTTC. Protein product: CASTRTVGSEQFF.

This CDR3 is CASRTTGLNTEAFF. CDR3 DNA sequence: TGTGCCAGCAGAACGACAGGGTTGAACACTGAAGCTTTCTTT. The V and J genes are TRBV28 and TRBJ1-1, with 7 bases lining up with TRBD1. The germline V gene has CDR1 MDHEN and CDR2 SYDVKM. The CDR3 loop spans 14 amino acids. The J segment lost 0 bases and the V segment lost 6 bases, leaving 4 bases of the junction unmatched.